Each of the 31 T cell receptor beta chains below was sequenced from the same sample in a study of blood T cells in healthy people across ages. A second roughly 7 to 11 cycle PCR used barcoded and J-beta primers. TCRdb independently ran MiXCR on the 5' RACE reads; one entry per CDR3 protein. The sample lists about 640,000 distinct CDR3 sequences; about 30% were seen once. Sequencing was carried out using blood. All receptors come from a woman aged 80 or over in good health.

Of note for this clonotype: A much larger clone lies a single base off, so this may be a read error. The rearrangement joins TRBV7-9 to TRBJ2-1, with 11 bases that match TRBD2. The CDR3 is made up of 15 amino acids. Germline loops: CDR1 SEHNR, CDR2 FQNEAQ (reference sequence). Trimming removed 5 bases from V and 13 bases from J; junction bases left unmatched: 13. The CDR3 is CASSRSGGATETQFF. The CDR3 coding sequence is TGTGCCAGCAGCCGTAGCGGGGGGGCGACCGAGACCCAGTTCTTC.

Only a few counts were recorded for this clonotype. The chain combines TRBV7-2 with TRBJ2-3; a weak D match, TRBD2 (5 bases). There are 13 residues in the CDR3. Trimming took 1 base from V and 7 from J, leaving 9 bases between them. The V gene's germline CDR1 is SGHTA and CDR2 FQGNSA. CDR3: CASSLGESYTQYF. CDR3 DNA sequence: TGTGCCAGCAGCTTAGGGGAGTCCTATACGCAGTATTTT.

This clonotype was recorded at least ten times. This rearrangement joins TRBV20-1 to TRBJ2-4; D is possibly TRBD1 (5 bases). V was trimmed by 6 bases and J by 8 bases, leaving 17 bases between them. CDR3 length equals 13 residues. Germline CDR1 reads DFQATT; CDR2 reads SNEGSKA (reference sequence). The CDR3 sequence is CSAPGSRDDIQYF. CDR3 nucleotides: TGCAGTGCCCCTGGGTCCAGGGATGACATTCAGTACTTC.

This chain uses TRBV7-2 with TRBJ2-7; D remains unclear. The J call may be wrong; the DNA end is better matched by TRBJ2-5. This CDR3 has 13 residues. Germline loops: CDR1 SGHTA, CDR2 FQGNSA. The CDR3 is CASSLVDHRTQYF. The CDR3 nucleotides are TGTGCCAGCAGCTTAGTTGATCACCGGACCCAGTACTTC.

This clonotype was detected ten times or more. The rearrangement links TRBV7-6 to TRBJ2-7; perhaps D is TRBD1 or TRBD2 (6 bases each). CDR3 length: 15 amino acids. V shed 5 bases and J shed 4 bases, with 18 bases lying between them. Germline CDR1 reads SGHVS; CDR2 reads FNYEAQ. The CDR3 reads CASSPLGGKLYEQYF. The CDR3 nucleotides are TGTGCCAGCAGCCCCCTGGGGGGCAAATTGTACGAGCAGTACTTC.

This clonotype has at least ten counts. The chain joins TRBV28 to TRBJ2-5; either TRBD1 or TRBD2 may fit D (11 bases each). Between the trimmed V and J ends, which lost 7 bases and 4 bases, there was a span of 19 bases. The CDR3 covers 15 residues. The V gene's germline CDR1 is MDHEN and CDR2 SYDVKM. The CDR3 DNA sequence: TGTGCCAGCACGACTAGCGGGACAGGGGGAGAGACCCAGTACTTC. As protein: CASTTSGTGGETQYF. Full variable domain (outside the CDR3, taken from reference TRBV28 and TRBJ2-5): DVKVTQSSRYLVKRTGEKVFLECVQDMDHENMFWYRQDPGLGLRLIYFSYDVKMKEKGDIPEGYSVSREKKERFSLILESASTNQTSMYLCASTTSGTGGETQYFGPGTRLLVL.

This chain links TRBV4-1 with TRBJ1-2; D call uncertain. Germline V gene data show CDR1 as MGHRA and CDR2 as YSYEKL. The CDR3 sequence is 16 residues long. V was clipped by 0 bases and J by 5 bases, with 16 bases between them. CDR3 in amino acids: CASSQDYTSGIYGYTF. The CDR3 nucleotides read TGCGCCAGCAGCCAAGATTATACCTCTGGGATTTATGGCTACACCTTC.

This clonotype was counted many times. The V and J genes are TRBV29-1 and TRBJ1-5; D is perhaps TRBD1 (5 bases). CDR3 length: 15 residues. Looked up from germline, CDR1 is SQVTM and CDR2 is ANQGSEA. V was trimmed by 7 bases and J by 0 bases, leaving 16 bases between them. CDR3 nucleotide sequence: TGCAGCGCTGGATGGGGGGGTGGTAGCAATCAGCCCCAGCATTTT. It translates to CSAGWGGGSNQPQHF.

Only a few counts were recorded for this clonotype. This may stem from a read error, because a much larger clone lies one nucleotide away. CDR3 DNA sequence: TGCAGTGCTAGTAGAGGCAGGGGGCTGGTGGATACGCAGTATTTT. This translates into CSASRGRGLVDTQYF. The V and J genes are TRBV20-1 and TRBJ2-3, with TRBD1 matching over 8 bases. J was trimmed by 6 bases and V by 3 bases; bases with no gene match: 11. The CDR3 runs 15 residues. Germline V gene data show CDR1 as DFQATT and CDR2 as SNEGSKA (reference sequence).

This clonotype appeared many times. This chain links TRBV18 with TRBJ2-7, with D tentatively TRBD1 (5 bases). Trimming removed 1 base from V and 2 bases from J, with 9 bases in between. Per germline, CDR1 KGHSH and CDR2 LQKENI. The CDR3 length is 14 residues. Written as DNA, the CDR3 is TGTGCCAGCTCACCACGTCCCAGGGCCTACGAGCAGTACTTC. Amino acid sequence: CASSPRPRAYEQYF. The entire variable domain, with the rest obtained from reference TRBV18 and TRBJ2-7, is as follows: NAGVMQNPRHLVRRRGQEARLRCSPMKGHSHVYWYRQLPEEGLKFMVYLQKENIIDESGMPKERFSAEFPKEGPSILRIQQVVRGDSAAYFCASSPRPRAYEQYFGPGTRLTVT.

A remark on this clonotype: A much more abundant neighbour one base away suggests this may be a read error. The V and J genes are TRBV7-3 and TRBJ2-5; tentative D call: TRBD1 (6 bases). Gene TRBJ2-7 matches the end of the DNA better, so the J call may be wrong. The CDR3 extends over 14 amino acids. Germline CDR1 is SGHTA and CDR2 is FQGTGA. DNA of the CDR3: TGTGCCAGCAGCGGCACAGGGAAAGCCTACGAGCAGTACTTC. Amino acid sequence: CASSGTGKAYEQYF.

This clonotype appeared a few times. The rearrangement links TRBV6-2 or TRBV6-3 to TRBJ2-7; 9 bases align to TRBD1. Germline V gene data show CDR1 as MNHEY and CDR2 as SVGEGT. CDR3 length: 16 residues. With 0 bases clipped from V and 1 base from J, the junction kept 4 bases outside the gene matches. CDR3 nucleotides: TGTGCCAGCAGTTACTCGGGGACAGGGACTTCCTACGAGCAGTACTTC. Translated, it gives CASSYSGTGTSYEQYF.

This clonotype appeared many times. CDR3 coding DNA: TGTGCCAGCAGTTACGTCGGGGGGCGTTTCACAGATACGCAGTATTTT. Protein sequence: CASSYVGGRFTDTQYF. V gene TRBV6-2 or TRBV6-3 combines with J gene TRBJ2-3; weak D call: TRBD2 (7 bases). There are 16 residues in the CDR3. From germline, CDR1 is MNHEY and CDR2 SVGEGT. V was pared by 2 bases and J by 2 bases, with 14 bases between.

This clonotype was recorded many times. V is TRBV20-1 and J is TRBJ2-1; 10 bases agree with TRBD2. V was pared by 3 bases and J by 10 bases, with 15 bases of the junction left unmatched. Germline-derived CDR1 and CDR2 are DFQATT and SNEGSKA (reference sequence). This CDR3 comprises 16 residues. The CDR3 DNA is TGCAGTGCTAGTTATTTCTTGGCTAGCGGGGGCAGGGAGCAGTTCTTC. It yields the protein CSASYFLASGGREQFF.

Details on this clonotype: Being one base from a much bigger clone, this may be a read error. This chain uses TRBV6-2 or TRBV6-3 with TRBJ2-7; D ambiguous. The DNA end favors TRBJ2-5, so the J call may be wrong. Per germline, CDR1 MNHEY and CDR2 SVGEGT. There are 12 residues in the CDR3. CDR3 nucleotide sequence: TGTACCAGCAGTTTCCTAACAGAGACCCAGTACTTC. It yields the protein CTSSFLTETQYF.

This clonotype was seen repeatedly, ten times or more. This rearrangement joins TRBV5-1 to TRBJ2-7, with 9 bases lining up with TRBD1. CDR1 and CDR2 (germline): SGHRS, YFSETQ. Trimming removed 0 bases from V and 4 bases from J; junction bases left unmatched: 5. This CDR3 region has 15 residues. The CDR3 loop is CASSLVTGGMYEQYF. In DNA form, the CDR3 reads TGCGCCAGCAGCTTGGTGACAGGGGGTATGTACGAGCAGTACTTC.

This clonotype showed up many times. This rearrangement joins TRBV7-2 to TRBJ1-1; D possibly corresponds to TRBD1 (5 bases). V lost 1 base to trimming and J lost 2 bases, with 8 bases between them. The CDR3 is 14 residues long. CDR1 SGHTA and CDR2 FQGNSA come from the germline V gene. The CDR3 spells CASSLEGFNTEAFF. CDR3 coding DNA: TGTGCCAGCAGCTTAGAGGGGTTTAACACTGAAGCTTTCTTT.

This clonotype showed up many times. This rearrangement joins TRBV28 to TRBJ2-6; possibly TRBD1 or TRBD2 for D (5 bases each). The germline CDR1 and CDR2 sequences are MDHEN and SYDVKM. Deletions cut 6 bases from V and 0 bases from J, with 12 bases between. The CDR3 is 16 residues long. CDR3 sequence: CASSSRGVSGANVLTF. The DNA for the CDR3 is TGTGCCAGCAGCTCACGGGGCGTCTCTGGGGCCAACGTCCTGACTTTC. Filled out from reference TRBV28 and TRBJ2-6, the complete variable domain reads DVKVTQSSRYLVKRTGEKVFLECVQDMDHENMFWYRQDPGLGLRLIYFSYDVKMKEKGDIPEGYSVSREKKERFSLILESASTNQTSMYLCASSSRGVSGANVLTFGAGSRLTVL.

There are a few counts of this clonotype. The chain has TRBV4-2 and TRBJ2-5; 10 bases agree with TRBD2. The CDR3 loop spans 14 amino acids. Trimming at V came to 10 bases and at J to 11 bases, leaving 16 bases not matched to a gene. Germline V gives CDR1 LGHNA, CDR2 YNFKEQ. The CDR3 DNA sequence: TGTGCCATCTCCTTAGCGGGGGGCAACAATGAGCAGTACTTC. This gives the protein CAISLAGGNNEQYF.

This clonotype was detected only a few times. The rearrangement uses TRBV7-2 and TRBJ2-7; D is perhaps TRBD2 (5 bases). Trimming took 5 bases from V and 5 from J, leaving 19 bases between them. In germline, CDR1 is SGHTA, CDR2 FQGNSA. CDR3 length: 15 amino acids. Written as DNA, the CDR3 is TGTGCCAGCAGCCCGACGGGAATCCAGAGCCACGAGCAGTACTTC. Encoded protein: CASSPTGIQSHEQYF.

The CDR3 coding sequence is TGTGCCAGCAGTCGGGGACAGGGGATTGAAGCTTTCTTT. Residues: CASSRGQGIEAFF. V and J are TRBV6-2 or TRBV6-3 and TRBJ1-1; TRBD1 agrees at 10 bases. The V segment lost 5 bases and the J segment 7 bases; nucleotides outside the gene matches: 4. The germline gives CDR1 MNHEY, CDR2 SVGEGT. This CDR3 has 13 residues.

This sequence joins TRBV28 and TRBJ1-2; weak D call: TRBD1 (5 bases). The CDR3 spans 14 residues. Trimming pared 2 bases from V and 4 bases from J, leaving 11 bases between. Germline-derived CDR1 and CDR2 are MDHEN and SYDVKM. The CDR3 is CASSLQAGLYGYTF. In nucleotides, the CDR3 is TGTGCCAGCAGTTTACAGGCAGGGCTCTATGGCTACACCTTC.

In regard to this clonotype: An end of the junction does not agree with germline; a read error may underlie this. V and J are TRBV5-1 and TRBJ2-1; D possibly corresponds to TRBD2 (6 bases). The CDR3 sequence is 14 residues long. Germline CDR1 is SGHRS and CDR2 is YFSETQ. The DNA of the CDR3 is TGCGCCAGCAGCTTGGAGAGCGGGTACAATGGGCAGTTCTTC. This gives the protein CASSLESGYNGQFF. The variable domain in full, completed from reference TRBV5-1 and TRBJ2-1, reads KAGVTQTPRYLIKTRGQQVTLSCSPISGHRSVSWYQQTPGQGLQFLFEYFSETQRNKGNFPGRFSGRQFSNSRSEMNVSTLELGDSALYLCASSLESGYNGQFFGPGTRLTVL.

The chain combines TRBV5-1 with TRBJ2-1, with unresolved D. Trimming took 7 bases from V and 0 from J, leaving 11 bases between them. There are 14 residues in the CDR3. From germline, CDR1 is SGHRS and CDR2 YFSETQ. CDR3 protein: CASFLGNSYNEQFF. The CDR3 nucleotides are TGCGCCAGCTTCCTTGGGAACTCCTACAATGAGCAGTTCTTC.

This clonotype has just one count. This chain uses TRBV20-1 with TRBJ1-1; weak D call: TRBD1 (6 bases). V was pared by 0 bases and J by 3 bases, with 11 bases between. The CDR3 covers 14 residues. Germline loops: CDR1 DFQATT, CDR2 SNEGSKA (reference sequence). CDR3 region: CSARDGQPDTEAFF. The CDR3 region has the DNA TGCAGTGCTAGAGATGGACAGCCGGACACTGAAGCTTTCTTT.

In the case of this clonotype: A junction end diverges from the germline sequence, so it may reflect a read error. CDR3 DNA: TGCAGCGTTAGGGACAGGGGGGCTGAAAAACGGTTTTTT. It is translated as CSVRDRGAEKRFF. This chain uses TRBV29-1 with TRBJ1-4; 11 positions match TRBD1. The germline gives CDR1 SQVTM, CDR2 ANQGSEA. There are 13 residues in the CDR3.

The rearrangement links TRBV9 to TRBJ2-3, with D unresolved. V lost 2 bases and J lost 4, with 11 bases in between. The CDR3 sequence is 14 residues long. The V gene's germline CDR1 is SGDLS and CDR2 YYNGEE. CDR3 nucleotide sequence: TGTGCCAGCAGCGTGGTTGGCCAAGCAGATACGCAGTATTTT. Protein sequence: CASSVVGQADTQYF.

Concerning this clonotype itself: Possible read error: a much larger clone is one base away. J is TRBJ2-1 and V is TRBV5-4; 8 nucleotides line up with TRBD2. From germline, CDR1 is SGHNT and CDR2 YYREEE (reference sequence). This CDR3 is 15 amino acids long. This chain's CDR3 is CASSSPGGPRNERFF. For the CDR3, the DNA is TGTGCCAGCAGCTCCCCGGGGGGGCCGAGGAATGAGCGGTTCTTC.

This clonotype was detected ten times or more. This sequence joins TRBV3-1 and TRBJ2-5, with TRBD2 as a possible D gene (6 bases). The CDR3 runs to 13 residues. Trimming shortened V by 6 bases and J by 5 bases, and 13 bases separated the two germline ends. The germline V gene has CDR1 LGHDT and CDR2 YNNKEL (reference sequence). CDR3 sequence reads: CASRLPGAETQYF. For the CDR3, the DNA is TGTGCCAGCAGGCTGCCGGGAGCCGAGACCCAGTACTTC.

Note on this clonotype: Being one base from a much bigger clone, this may be a read error. CDR3 nucleotides: TGTGCCAGCAGTTCCCGGACTAGCGGGGGTGGGACCCAGTACTTC. Amino acid sequence: CASSSRTSGGGTQYF. This chain joins TRBV28 and TRBJ2-5, with 13 bases matching TRBD2. J gave up 7 bases and V 4 bases, and 6 bases lay outside the gene matches. CDR1 and CDR2 (germline): MDHEN, SYDVKM. CDR3 size: 15 residues.

Only a few counts were recorded for this clonotype. It may be a read error: a sequence one base away is much more abundant. V usage is TRBV5-1 and J usage is TRBJ2-7; TRBD2 agrees at 11 bases. After removal of 2 bases from V and 7 bases from J, the junction contained 11 bases not matched to a gene. The germline V gene encodes CDR1 SGHRS and CDR2 YFSETQ. The CDR3 spans 16 residues. The CDR3 DNA follows: TGCGCCAGCAGCTTACTAGCGGGGGCCAACTACAATGAGCAGTACTTC. This codes for CASSLLAGANYNEQYF. The complete variable domain, with remaining parts taken from reference TRBV5-1 and TRBJ2-7, reads KAGVTQTPRYLIKTRGQQVTLSCSPISGHRSVSWYQQTPGQGLQFLFEYFSETQRNKGNFPGRFSGRQFSNSRSEMNVSTLELGDSALYLCASSLLAGANYNEQYFGPGTRLTVT.